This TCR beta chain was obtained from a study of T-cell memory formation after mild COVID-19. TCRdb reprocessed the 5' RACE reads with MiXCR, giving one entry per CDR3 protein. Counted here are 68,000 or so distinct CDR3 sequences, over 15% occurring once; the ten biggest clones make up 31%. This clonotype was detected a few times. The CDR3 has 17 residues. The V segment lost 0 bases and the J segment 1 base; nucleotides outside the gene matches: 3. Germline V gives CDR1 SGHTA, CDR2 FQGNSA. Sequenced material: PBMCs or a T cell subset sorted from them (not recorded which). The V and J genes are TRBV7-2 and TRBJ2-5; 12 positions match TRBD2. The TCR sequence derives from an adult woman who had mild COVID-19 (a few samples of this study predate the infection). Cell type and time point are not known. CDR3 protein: CASSLAGLAGTQETQYF. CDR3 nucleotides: TGTGCCAGCAGCTTAGCAGGACTAGCGGGAACCCAAGAGACCCAGTACTTC.